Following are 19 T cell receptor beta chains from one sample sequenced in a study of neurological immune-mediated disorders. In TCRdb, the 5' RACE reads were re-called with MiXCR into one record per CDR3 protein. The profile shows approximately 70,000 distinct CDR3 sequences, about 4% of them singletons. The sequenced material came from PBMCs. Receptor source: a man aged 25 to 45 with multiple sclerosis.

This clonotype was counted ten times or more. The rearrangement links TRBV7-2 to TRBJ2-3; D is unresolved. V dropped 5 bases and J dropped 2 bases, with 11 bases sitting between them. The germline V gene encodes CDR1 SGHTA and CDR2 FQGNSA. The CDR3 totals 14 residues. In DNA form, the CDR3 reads TGTGCCAGCAGCCAATACCAGGACACAGATACGCAGTATTTT. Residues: CASSQYQDTDTQYF.

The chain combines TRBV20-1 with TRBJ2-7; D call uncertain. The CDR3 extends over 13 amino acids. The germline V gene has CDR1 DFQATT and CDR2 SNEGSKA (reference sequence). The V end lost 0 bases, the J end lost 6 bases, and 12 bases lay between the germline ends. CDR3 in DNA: TGCAGTGCTAGAGATCTCTCATCCGCCGAGCAGTACTTC. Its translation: CSARDLSSAEQYF.

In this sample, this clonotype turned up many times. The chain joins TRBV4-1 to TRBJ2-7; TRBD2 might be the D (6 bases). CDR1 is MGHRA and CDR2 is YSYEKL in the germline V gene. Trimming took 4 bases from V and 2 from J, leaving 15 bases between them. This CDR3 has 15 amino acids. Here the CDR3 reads CASSPPPGDPYEQYF. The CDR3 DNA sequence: TGCGCCAGCAGCCCCCCGCCGGGGGACCCCTACGAGCAGTACTTC.

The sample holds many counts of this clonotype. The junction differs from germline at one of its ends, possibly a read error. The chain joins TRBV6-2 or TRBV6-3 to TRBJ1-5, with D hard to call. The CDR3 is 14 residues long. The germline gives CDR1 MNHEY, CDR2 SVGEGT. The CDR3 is CASSYFPVNQPQNF. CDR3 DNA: TGTGCCAGCAGTTACTTCCCAGTGAATCAGCCCCAGAATTTT.

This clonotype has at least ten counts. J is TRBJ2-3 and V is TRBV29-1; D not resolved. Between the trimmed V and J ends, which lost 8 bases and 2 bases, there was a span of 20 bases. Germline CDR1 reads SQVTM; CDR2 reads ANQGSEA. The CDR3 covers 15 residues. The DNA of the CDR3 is TGCAGCACACAACCCGGGCCTGTTTCCACAGATACGCAGTATTTT. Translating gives CSTQPGPVSTDTQYF.

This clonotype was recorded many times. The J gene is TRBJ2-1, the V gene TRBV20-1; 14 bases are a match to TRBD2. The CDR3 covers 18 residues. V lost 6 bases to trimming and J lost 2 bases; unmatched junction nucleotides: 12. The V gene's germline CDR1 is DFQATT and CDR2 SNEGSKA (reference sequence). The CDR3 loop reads CSAPRPGLAGVPYNEQFF. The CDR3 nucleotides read TGCAGTGCGCCGAGACCGGGACTAGCGGGGGTCCCCTACAATGAGCAGTTCTTC.

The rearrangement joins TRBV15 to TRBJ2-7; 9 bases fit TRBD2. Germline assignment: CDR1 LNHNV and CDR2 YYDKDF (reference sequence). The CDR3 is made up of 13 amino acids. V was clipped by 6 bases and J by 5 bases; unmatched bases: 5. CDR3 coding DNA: TGTGCCACCAGGCTAGCGGGGTCCCACGAGCAGTACTTC. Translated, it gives CATRLAGSHEQYF.

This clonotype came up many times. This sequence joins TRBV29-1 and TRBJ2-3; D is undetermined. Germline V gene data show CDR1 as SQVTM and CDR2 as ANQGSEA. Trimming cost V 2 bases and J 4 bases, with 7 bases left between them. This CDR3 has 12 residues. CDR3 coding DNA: TGCAGCGTTGAACGAGAACCAGATACGCAGTATTTT. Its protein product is CSVEREPDTQYF.

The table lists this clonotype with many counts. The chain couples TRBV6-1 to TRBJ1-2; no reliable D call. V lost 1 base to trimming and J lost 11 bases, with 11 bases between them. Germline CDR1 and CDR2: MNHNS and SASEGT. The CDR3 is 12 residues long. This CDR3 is CASSEGPELYTF. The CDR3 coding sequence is TGTGCCAGCAGTGAAGGACCGGAGCTATACACCTTC.

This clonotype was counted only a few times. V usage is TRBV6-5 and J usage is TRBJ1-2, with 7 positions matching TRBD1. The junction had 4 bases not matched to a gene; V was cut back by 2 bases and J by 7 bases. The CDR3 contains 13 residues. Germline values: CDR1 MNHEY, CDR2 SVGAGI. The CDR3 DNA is TGTGCCAGCAGTTACAAGGGGGCGAGTGGCTACACCTTC. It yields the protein CASSYKGASGYTF.

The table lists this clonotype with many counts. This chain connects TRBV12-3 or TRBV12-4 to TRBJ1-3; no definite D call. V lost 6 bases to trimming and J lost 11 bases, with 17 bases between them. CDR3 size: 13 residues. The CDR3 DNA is TGTGCCAGCAGCCACCCGGCAGACAATCCCATATATTTT. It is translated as CASSHPADNPIYF.

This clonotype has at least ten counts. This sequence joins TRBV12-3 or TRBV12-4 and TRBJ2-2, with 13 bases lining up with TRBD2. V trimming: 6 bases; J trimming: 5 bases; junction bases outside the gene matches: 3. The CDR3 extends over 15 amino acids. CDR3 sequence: CASRETSGGTGELFF. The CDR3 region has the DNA TGTGCCAGCAGAGAGACTAGCGGGGGGACCGGGGAGCTGTTTTTT.

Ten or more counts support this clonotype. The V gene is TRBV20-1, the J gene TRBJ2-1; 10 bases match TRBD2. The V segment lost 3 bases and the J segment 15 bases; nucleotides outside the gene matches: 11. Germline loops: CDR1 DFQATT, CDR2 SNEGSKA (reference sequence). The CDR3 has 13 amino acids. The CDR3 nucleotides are TGCAGTGCTAGTCGACGGAGCGGGGGGGCCGCGTTCTTC. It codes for CSASRRSGGAAFF.

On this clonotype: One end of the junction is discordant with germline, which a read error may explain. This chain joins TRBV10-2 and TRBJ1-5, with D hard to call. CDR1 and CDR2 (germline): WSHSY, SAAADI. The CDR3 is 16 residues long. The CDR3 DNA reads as TGCGCCAGCAGTGACCTCGACGGGATCGGCAATCAGCCCCAGAATTTT. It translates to CASSDLDGIGNQPQNF.

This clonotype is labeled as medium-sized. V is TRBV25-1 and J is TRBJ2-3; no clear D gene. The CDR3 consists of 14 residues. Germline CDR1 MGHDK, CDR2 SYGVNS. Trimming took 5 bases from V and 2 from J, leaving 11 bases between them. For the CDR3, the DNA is TGTGCCAGCAGTTATAGCCGGGCCACAGATACGCAGTATTTT. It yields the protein CASSYSRATDTQYF. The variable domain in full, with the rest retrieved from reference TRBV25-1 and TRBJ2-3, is EADIYQTPRYLVIGTGKKITLECSQTMGHDKMYWYQQDPGMELHLIHYSYGVNSTEKGDLSSESTVSRIRTEHFPLTLESARPSHTSQYLCASSYSRATDTQYFGPGTRLTVL.

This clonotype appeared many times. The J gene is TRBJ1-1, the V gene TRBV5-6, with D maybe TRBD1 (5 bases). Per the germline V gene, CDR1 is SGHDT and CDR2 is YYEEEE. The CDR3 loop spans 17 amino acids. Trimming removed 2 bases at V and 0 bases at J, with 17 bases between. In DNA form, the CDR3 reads TGTGCCAGCAGCTTAGCTAGGGGCGGAACTTTGAACACTGAAGCTTTCTTT. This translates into CASSLARGGTLNTEAFF.

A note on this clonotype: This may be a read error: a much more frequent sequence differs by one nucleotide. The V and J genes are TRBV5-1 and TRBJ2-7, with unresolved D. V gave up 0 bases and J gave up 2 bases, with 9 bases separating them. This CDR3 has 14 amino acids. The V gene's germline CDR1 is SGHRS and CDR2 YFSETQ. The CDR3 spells CASSLGEQTYEQYF. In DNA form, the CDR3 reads TGCGCCAGCAGCTTGGGGGAACAAACCTACGAGCAGTACTTC.

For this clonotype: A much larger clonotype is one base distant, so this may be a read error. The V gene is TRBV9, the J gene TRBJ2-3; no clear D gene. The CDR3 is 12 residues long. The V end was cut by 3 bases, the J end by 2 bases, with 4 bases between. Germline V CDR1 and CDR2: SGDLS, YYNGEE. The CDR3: CASSATTDTQYF. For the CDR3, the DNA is TGTGCCAGCAGCGCGACCACAGATACGCAGTATTTT.

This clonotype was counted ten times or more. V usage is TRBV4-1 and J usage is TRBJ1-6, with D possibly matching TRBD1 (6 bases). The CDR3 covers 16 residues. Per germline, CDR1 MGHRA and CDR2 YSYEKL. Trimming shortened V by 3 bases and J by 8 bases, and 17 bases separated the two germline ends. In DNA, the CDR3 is TGCGCCAGCAGCCACGTACTTAACAGGGATGATTCACCCCTCCACTTT. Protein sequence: CASSHVLNRDDSPLHF.